This TCR beta chain was sequenced during a study of blood T cell repertoires in COVID-19. Study summary: The study drew acute and convalescent COVID-19 samples from the United States, Italy and Spain. The analysed material was cDNA or gDNA that came from T cells, B-cell-depleted T cells, or PBMCs.

The CDR3 consists of 15 residues. V gave up 5 bases and J gave up 4 bases, with 15 bases separating them. Germline assignment: CDR1 SGHDN and CDR2 FVKESK. Per the study methods: Researchers report that nucleated cell counts were estimated from reference gene primer amplification. Produced via immunoSEQ multiplex PCR; TCRdb's table is partial and in-frame only. The V and J calls and clone size come from that table; D and trimming were worked out from the DNA. The profile covers more than 85,000 clones, with less than 80% appearing a single time and about 4.2% taken by the ten largest. Material for sequencing was peripheral blood. The rearrangement links TRBV14 to TRBJ1-3; a weak D match, TRBD1 (6 bases). This clonotype originated in a woman aged 45-59 years with acute or convalescent COVID-19. CDR3 region: CASSFSTGTGNTIYF. The CDR3 DNA reads TGTGCCAGCAGCTTTTCCACAGGGACGGGAAACACCATATATTTT.